The 29 T cell receptor beta chains in this list originate from one sample, sequenced in a study of CD8+ T cells in alopecia areata. The authors extracted RNA and reverse transcribed it into cDNA as the sequencing template. Generated by immunoSEQ multiplex PCR, the TCRdb table keeps only in-frame clones and is missing some. The table records around 300,000 clones, about three fifths of them present only once. Documented treatment: oral pan-JAK inhibitor, 5-10 mg twice daily. The input for sequencing was CD4+ T cells sorted from blood, taken at week 52, from a patient treated with tofacitinib. The source is a human donor with alopecia areata.

This chain links TRBV2 with TRBJ2-5; a possible D gene is TRBD2 (5 bases). V lost 7 bases to trimming and J lost 5 bases, with 11 bases between them. Germline CDR1 and CDR2: SNHLY and FYNNEI. The CDR3 spans 12 residues. CDR3: CASTTRGETQYF. CDR3 DNA sequence: TGTGCCAGCACCACCAGAGGGGAGACCCAGTACTTC.

This chain connects TRBV7-9 to TRBJ2-5, with a possible D match to TRBD2 (6 bases). Deletions cut 5 bases from V and 1 base from J, with 14 bases between. The CDR3 length is 15 residues. Germline V lookup: CDR1 SEHNR, CDR2 FQNEAQ (reference sequence). The CDR3 loop reads CASSPGLPIQETQYF. The CDR3 coding sequence is TGTGCCAGCAGCCCCGGACTACCTATCCAAGAGACCCAGTACTTC.

In this sample, this clone turned up a few times. The chain is built from TRBV9 and TRBJ2-7, with D hard to call. Trimming removed 0 bases at V and 5 bases at J, with 6 bases between. Germline V gene lookup returns CDR1 SGDLS and CDR2 YYNGEE. CDR3 length: 12 amino acids. The CDR3 region has the DNA TGTGCCAGCAGCGTAGCCGGAGACGAGCAGTACTTC. Protein product: CASSVAGDEQYF.

V is TRBV29-1 and J is TRBJ2-2; maybe TRBD1 (5 bases). The germline CDR1 and CDR2 sequences are SQVTM and ANQGSEA. This CDR3 is built from 14 residues. With 1 base removed from V and 0 bases from J, the gap between germline ends came to 6 bases. CDR3 nucleotides: TGCAGCGTTGAAGGACAGACGAACACCGGGGAGCTGTTTTTT. Encoded protein: CSVEGQTNTGELFF.

The chain couples TRBV7-2 to TRBJ1-5; D remains unclear. This CDR3 comprises 15 residues. From germline, CDR1 is SGHTA and CDR2 FQGNSA. V gave up 5 bases and J gave up 2 bases, with 13 bases separating them. For the CDR3, the DNA is TGTGCCAGCAGCCCGGAGACTGGCCGCAATCAGCCCCAGCATTTT. This gives the protein CASSPETGRNQPQHF.

The rearrangement uses TRBV11-2 and TRBJ2-1, with 12 bases matching TRBD2. The CDR3 sequence is 15 residues long. Germline-derived CDR1 and CDR2 are SGHAT and FQNNGV. Trimming at V came to 4 bases and at J to 6 bases, leaving 4 bases not matched to a gene. The CDR3 spells CASSSSSGGANEQFF. In DNA form, the CDR3 reads TGTGCCAGCAGCTCATCTAGCGGGGGGGCCAATGAGCAGTTCTTC.

V usage is TRBV6-5 and J usage is TRBJ2-7; D unresolved. The germline gives CDR1 MNHEY, CDR2 SVGAGI. V was pared by 5 bases and J by 4 bases, with 6 bases between. The CDR3 contains 11 residues. CDR3 coding DNA: TGTGCCAGCAGTCGCCTATACGAGCAGTACTTC. Its translation is CASSRLYEQYF.

This clone was counted a few times. The chain recombines TRBV30 with TRBJ2-5; 10 bases are shared with TRBD1. Germline V gene sequence: CDR1 GTSNPN, CDR2 SVGIG (reference sequence). V trimming: 4 bases; J trimming: 8 bases; junction bases outside the gene matches: 7. CDR3 length equals 13 residues. The CDR3, as DNA: TGTGCCTGGATTATCTGGGACAGGGGAACCCAGTACTTC. Protein sequence: CAWIIWDRGTQYF.

This clone came up a few times. This sequence joins TRBV7-2 and TRBJ2-2, with D unclear. Germline values: CDR1 SGHTA, CDR2 FQGNSA. The germline V and J ends were trimmed by 3 bases and 1 base, with 6 bases remaining between them. The CDR3 runs to 14 residues. This CDR3 reads CASSFTRNTGELFF. CDR3 nucleotide sequence: TGTGCCAGCAGCTTTACCCGGAACACCGGGGAGCTGTTTTTT.

This rearrangement joins TRBV30 to TRBJ2-7, with D possibly being TRBD1 or TRBD2 (6 bases each). CDR1 and CDR2 from the germline V gene are GTSNPN and SVGIG (reference sequence). The CDR3 spans 14 residues. V dropped 5 bases and J dropped 2 bases, with 16 bases sitting between them. CDR3 nucleotide sequence: TGTGCCTGGCGCCGATTCGGGGGCCCCTACGAGCAGTACTTC. Encoded protein: CAWRRFGGPYEQYF.

The chain carries TRBV19 and TRBJ1-1; D unclear. Germline V CDR1 and CDR2: LNHDA, SQIVND (reference sequence). The V gene lost 4 bases and the J gene lost 0 bases, with 6 bases spanning the gap. CDR3 length: 13 amino acids. The CDR3 nucleotides read TGTGCCAGTAGTAGTGGGATGAACACTGAAGCTTTCTTT. Translating it yields CASSSGMNTEAFF.

The chain carries TRBV27 and TRBJ2-7; tentatively, D is TRBD1 or TRBD2 (5 bases each). Germline V lookup: CDR1 MNHEY, CDR2 SMNVEV (reference sequence). The CDR3 runs 16 residues. The V gene lost 4 bases and the J gene lost 2 bases, with 18 bases spanning the gap. CDR3 sequence reads: CASSSKLGVRTYEQYF. The CDR3 DNA follows: TGTGCCAGCAGTTCAAAACTGGGGGTCCGTACCTACGAGCAGTACTTC.

This chain connects TRBV29-1 to TRBJ2-6, with D unclear. CDR1 is SQVTM, CDR2 ANQGSEA, per germline. CDR3 length: 15 amino acids. V was pared by 4 bases and J by 0 bases, with 10 bases between. The CDR3 protein is CSVGGSPSGANVLTF. CDR3 DNA sequence: TGCAGCGTTGGCGGCAGCCCCTCTGGGGCCAACGTCCTGACTTTC. Full variable domain (rest looked up from reference TRBV29-1 and TRBJ2-6): SAVISQKPSRDICQRGTSLTIQCQVDSQVTMMFWYRQQPGQSLTLIATANQGSEATYESGFVIDKFPISRPNLTFSTLTVSNMSPEDSSIYLCSVGGSPSGANVLTFGAGSRLTVL.

In this sample, this clone turned up a few times. This chain uses TRBV30 with TRBJ1-6; D remains ambiguous. Between the trimmed V and J ends, which lost 0 bases and 0 bases, there was a span of 12 bases. CDR1 is GTSNPN, CDR2 SVGIG, per germline (reference sequence). This CDR3 comprises 17 residues. DNA for the CDR3: TGTGCCTGGAGTGTAACGCGGACGAGCTCCTATAATTCACCCCTCCACTTT. Its protein product is CAWSVTRTSSYNSPLHF.

The CDR3 region has the DNA TGCAGCGTTGAAGGGGGGGGACATACAACAGATACGCAGTATTTT. Its translation is CSVEGGGHTTDTQYF. The V gene is TRBV29-1, the J gene TRBJ2-3; TRBD2 might be the D (7 bases). CDR1 is SQVTM and CDR2 is ANQGSEA in the germline V gene. Between the trimmed V and J ends, which lost 1 base and 3 bases, there was a span of 14 bases. The CDR3 is made up of 15 amino acids.

The gene calls are TRBV2 and TRBJ1-1; D ambiguous. The V and J ends lost 6 bases and 4 bases respectively, with 12 bases between them. This CDR3 comprises 13 residues. The germline CDR1 and CDR2 sequences are SNHLY and FYNNEI. In nucleotides, the CDR3 is TGTGCCAGCAGGACGGCTCGAGGCACTGAAGCTTTCTTT. Protein: CASRTARGTEAFF.

The rearrangement uses TRBV4-1 and TRBJ2-7; TRBD1 might be the D (6 bases). Germline CDR1 and CDR2: MGHRA and YSYEKL. Between the trimmed V and J ends, which lost 7 bases and 5 bases, there was a span of 21 bases. This CDR3 is 15 amino acids long. CDR3 in DNA: TGCGCCAGCACCATCTCCCCACAGGGTCGCCACGAGCAGTACTTC. It specifies CASTISPQGRHEQYF.

The chain couples TRBV5-6 to TRBJ1-2; perhaps TRBD1 as D (5 bases). Germline CDR1 reads SGHDT; CDR2 reads YYEEEE. The CDR3 is 14 amino acids. The ends were cut back, 5 bases at V and 3 bases at J, with 14 bases in the middle. CDR3 bases: TGTGCCAGCAGTATCTGGGGCCGCGACTATGGCTACACCTTC. It yields the protein CASSIWGRDYGYTF.

This clone was detected only a few times. The chain has TRBV6-5 and TRBJ1-1; D is possibly TRBD1 (6 bases). From germline, CDR1 is MNHEY and CDR2 SVGAGI. The V end lost 6 bases, the J end lost 4 bases, and 12 bases lay between the germline ends. The CDR3 contains 13 residues. The CDR3 sequence is CASSQGLSTEAFF. CDR3 nucleotides: TGTGCCAGCAGCCAGGGGCTTAGCACTGAAGCTTTCTTT.

The chain has TRBV27 and TRBJ1-6; tentatively, D is TRBD1 (6 bases). V was pared by 10 bases and J by 8 bases, with 24 bases between. The CDR3 length is 16 residues. Germline CDR1 is MNHEY and CDR2 is SMNVEV (reference sequence). The CDR3 loop is CATKNSGGGMDSPLHF. CDR3 coding DNA: TGTGCCACCAAAAACTCGGGGGGGGGCATGGATTCACCCCTCCACTTT.

In this sample, this clone turned up a few times. The V and J genes are TRBV5-1 and TRBJ2-2, with a weak D call TRBD2 (6 bases). With 2 bases removed from V and 4 bases from J, the gap between germline ends came to 15 bases. This CDR3 has 16 residues. Germline V gene data show CDR1 as SGHRS and CDR2 as YFSETQ. As DNA, the CDR3 is TGCGCCAGCAGCTTACAAGGAGGGATCGGCACCGGGGAGCTGTTTTTT. Its translation: CASSLQGGIGTGELFF.

Only a few counts were recorded for this clone. The J gene is TRBJ2-7, the V gene TRBV29-1, with a possible D match to TRBD2 (5 bases). The V and J ends lost 4 bases and 6 bases respectively, with 13 bases between them. Germline V lookup: CDR1 SQVTM, CDR2 ANQGSEA. This CDR3 has 12 residues. The CDR3 DNA follows: TGCAGCGTTGCACAGCCCCGGGGCGAGCAGTACTTC. Translating it yields CSVAQPRGEQYF.

The chain carries TRBV19 and TRBJ2-1; TRBD1 matches at 8 bases. This CDR3 has 14 amino acids. CDR1 LNHDA and CDR2 SQIVND come from the germline V gene (reference sequence). With V trimmed by 6 bases and J by 4 bases, 5 bases remained unmatched. This CDR3 reads CASSGQGSYNEQFF. Here the CDR3 DNA reads TGTGCCAGTAGCGGACAGGGATCTTACAATGAGCAGTTCTTC.

A word on this clone: Other DNA sequences of this sample code for an identical CDR3. The J gene is TRBJ1-2, the V gene TRBV30; D possibly corresponds to TRBD1 (6 bases). The V and J ends lost 2 bases and 7 bases respectively, with 8 bases between them. This CDR3 spans 11 amino acids. The V gene's germline CDR1 is GTSNPN and CDR2 SVGIG (reference sequence). CDR3 protein: CAWSSGAGYTF. The CDR3 DNA reads as TGTGCCTGGAGTTCAGGGGCTGGCTACACCTTC.

The chain carries TRBV15 and TRBJ1-5; the D gene is possibly TRBD1 (6 bases). Trimming stripped 1 base from V and 4 bases from J, with 14 bases between. This CDR3 region has 16 residues. Germline values: CDR1 LNHNV, CDR2 YYDKDF (reference sequence). The CDR3 loop reads CATSRASGTSNQPQHF. The CDR3, as DNA: TGTGCCACCAGCAGAGCGTCCGGGACATCAAATCAGCCCCAGCATTTT.

This chain connects TRBV5-1 to TRBJ2-1; perhaps TRBD2 as D (7 bases). Trimming removed 4 bases at V and 7 bases at J, with 21 bases between. This CDR3 is 16 amino acids long. Germline CDR1 reads SGHRS; CDR2 reads YFSETQ. The CDR3 nucleotides are TGCGCCAGCAGCCCGGCGGGGGCCGGACCAAGGAATGAGCAGTTCTTC. Protein product: CASSPAGAGPRNEQFF.

The chain links TRBV15 to TRBJ2-7, with D maybe TRBD1 (5 bases). The CDR3 contains 15 residues. The V gene's germline CDR1 is LNHNV and CDR2 YYDKDF (reference sequence). With 6 bases removed from V and 3 bases from J, the gap between germline ends came to 18 bases. DNA of the CDR3: TGTGCCACCAGTGCTACCTTGGACATAATCTACGAGCAGTACTTC. It translates to CATSATLDIIYEQYF.

This clone occurred a few times. V is TRBV5-1 and J is TRBJ2-3; D unclear. V was clipped by 2 bases and J by 2 bases, with 3 bases between them. This CDR3 has 12 amino acids. The V gene's germline CDR1 is SGHRS and CDR2 YFSETQ. CDR3 amino acids: CASSLNTDTQYF. CDR3 nucleotide sequence: TGCGCCAGCAGCTTAAACACAGATACGCAGTATTTT.

About this clone itself: One end of the junction is discordant with germline, which a read error may explain. The chain links TRBV7-6 to TRBJ1-5; TRBD1 agrees at 7 bases. CDR3 length equals 14 residues. Germline CDR1 reads SGHVS; CDR2 reads FNYEAQ. The CDR3 DNA reads as TGTGCCAGCAGCTTAGGAGGGGGCAGTCAGTCCCAGCATTTT. As protein: CASSLGGGSQSQHF.